This T cell receptor beta chain was profiled in a study of response to subunit inactivated influenza vaccine. As for this clonotype: Antigen unknown.

TCRdb fed the RT-PCR reads into MiXCR, producing one record per CDR3 protein. Here the sample spans roughly 670,000 distinct CDR3 sequences, around 15% being singletons. Study-level findings and limits: Each seasonal influenza vaccination, the authors suggested, recruits few new T cells.

The source was PBMCs from blood, collected 14 days before vaccination. The sequence was collected from a man aged 50 to 60 who received an inactivated influenza vaccine.

DNA for the CDR3: TGTGCCAGCTCACCACCGGGTCTCCGGGGGCAGGGTCAGCCCCAGCATTTT. Protein sequence: CASSPPGLRGQGQPQHF. The chain is built from TRBV18 and TRBJ1-5; perhaps TRBD1 as D (6 bases). Deletions cut 0 bases from V and 6 bases from J, with 18 bases between. The CDR3 spans 17 residues. In germline, CDR1 is KGHSH, CDR2 LQKENI.